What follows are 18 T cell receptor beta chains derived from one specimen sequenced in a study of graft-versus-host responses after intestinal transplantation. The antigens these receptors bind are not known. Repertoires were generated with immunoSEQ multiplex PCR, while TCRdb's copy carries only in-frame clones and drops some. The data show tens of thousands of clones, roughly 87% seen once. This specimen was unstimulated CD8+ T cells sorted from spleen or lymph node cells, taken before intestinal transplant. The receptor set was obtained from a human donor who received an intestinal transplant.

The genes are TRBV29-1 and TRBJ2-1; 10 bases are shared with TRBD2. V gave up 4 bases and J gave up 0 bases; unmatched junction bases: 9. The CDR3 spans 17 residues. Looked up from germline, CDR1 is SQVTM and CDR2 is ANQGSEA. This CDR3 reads CSVAGSGGSSSYNEQFF. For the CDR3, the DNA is TGCAGCGTTGCGGGTAGCGGGGGGTCGAGCTCCTACAATGAGCAGTTCTTC.

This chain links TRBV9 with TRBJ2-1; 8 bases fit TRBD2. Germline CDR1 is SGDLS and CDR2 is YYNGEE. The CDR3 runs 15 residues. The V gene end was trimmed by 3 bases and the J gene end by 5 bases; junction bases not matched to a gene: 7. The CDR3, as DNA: TGTGCCAGCAGCGGTCATAGCGGGGAAAACAATGAGCAGTTCTTC. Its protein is CASSGHSGENNEQFF.

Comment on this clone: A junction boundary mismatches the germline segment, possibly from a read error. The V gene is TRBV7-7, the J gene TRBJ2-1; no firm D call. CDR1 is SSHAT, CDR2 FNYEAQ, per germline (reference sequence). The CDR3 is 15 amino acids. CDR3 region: CASSPDSSSYNEQFF. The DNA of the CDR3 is TGTGCTAGCAGCCCTGACTCGAGCTCCTACAATGAGCAGTTCTTC.

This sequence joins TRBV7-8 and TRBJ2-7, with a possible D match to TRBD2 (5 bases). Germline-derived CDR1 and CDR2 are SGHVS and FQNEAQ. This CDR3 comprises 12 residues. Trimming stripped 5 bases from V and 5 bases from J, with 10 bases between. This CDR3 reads CASSARGDEQYF. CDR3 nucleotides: TGTGCCAGCAGCGCCCGGGGAGACGAGCAGTACTTC.

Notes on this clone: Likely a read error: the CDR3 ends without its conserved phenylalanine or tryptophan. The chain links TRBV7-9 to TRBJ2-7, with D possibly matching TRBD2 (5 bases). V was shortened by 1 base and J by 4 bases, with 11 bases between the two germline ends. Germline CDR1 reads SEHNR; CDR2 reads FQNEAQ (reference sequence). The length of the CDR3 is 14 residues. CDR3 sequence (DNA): TGTGCCAGCAGCTTAGTGGGCCGCGGGTACGAGCAGTACCTC. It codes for CASSLVGRGYEQYL.

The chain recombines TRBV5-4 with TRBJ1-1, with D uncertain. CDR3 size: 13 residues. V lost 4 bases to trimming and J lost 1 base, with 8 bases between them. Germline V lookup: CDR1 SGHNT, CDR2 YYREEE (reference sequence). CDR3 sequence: CASSRNTNTEAFF. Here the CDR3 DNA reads TGTGCCAGCAGCCGAAACACGAACACTGAAGCTTTCTTT.

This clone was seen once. CDR3 sequence: CASSGTGQDGYTF. CDR3 bases: TGTGCCAGCAGTGGAACGGGACAGGATGGCTACACCTTC. The chain links TRBV6-1 to TRBJ1-2; TRBD1 matches 8 bases. Germline lookup yields CDR1 MNHNS and CDR2 SASEGT. Trimming took 4 bases from V and 6 from J; bases not matched to a gene: 4. The CDR3 contains 13 residues.

The CDR3 DNA reads as TGTGCCAGCAGCTTAGGACTGTCTGGAGAGCAGCCCCAGCATTTT. It codes for CASSLGLSGEQPQHF. This chain uses TRBV13 with TRBJ1-5; D is uncertain. V dropped 0 bases and J dropped 7 bases, with 13 bases sitting between them. CDR1 is PRHDT, CDR2 FYEKMQ, per germline (reference sequence). The CDR3 contains 15 residues.

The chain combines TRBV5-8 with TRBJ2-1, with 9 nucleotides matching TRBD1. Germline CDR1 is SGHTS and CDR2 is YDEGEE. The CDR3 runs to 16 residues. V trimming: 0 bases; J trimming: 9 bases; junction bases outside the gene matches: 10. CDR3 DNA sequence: TGTGCCAGCAGCTTGGATGGGACAGGGTCAGCGGGTGAGCAGTTCTTC. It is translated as CASSLDGTGSAGEQFF.

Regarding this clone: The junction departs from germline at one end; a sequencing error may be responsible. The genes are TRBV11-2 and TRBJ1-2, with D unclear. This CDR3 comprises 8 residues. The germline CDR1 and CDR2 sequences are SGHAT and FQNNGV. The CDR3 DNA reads TGTGCCAGCAGCGGACTGAGCTTC. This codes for CASSGLSF.

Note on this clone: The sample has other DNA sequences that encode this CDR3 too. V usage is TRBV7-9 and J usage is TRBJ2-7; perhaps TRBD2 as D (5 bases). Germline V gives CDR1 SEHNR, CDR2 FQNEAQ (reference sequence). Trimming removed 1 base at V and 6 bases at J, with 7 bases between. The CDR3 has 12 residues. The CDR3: CASSLGSGEQYF. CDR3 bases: TGTGCCAGCAGCTTAGGGAGCGGCGAGCAGTACTTC.

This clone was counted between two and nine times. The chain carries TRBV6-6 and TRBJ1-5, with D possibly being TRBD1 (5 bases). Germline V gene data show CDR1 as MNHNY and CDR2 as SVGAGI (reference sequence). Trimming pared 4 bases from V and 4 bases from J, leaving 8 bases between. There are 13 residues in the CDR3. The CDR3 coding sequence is TGTGCCAGCAGTTCTCAGGGTAATCAGCCCCAGCATTTT. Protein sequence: CASSSQGNQPQHF.

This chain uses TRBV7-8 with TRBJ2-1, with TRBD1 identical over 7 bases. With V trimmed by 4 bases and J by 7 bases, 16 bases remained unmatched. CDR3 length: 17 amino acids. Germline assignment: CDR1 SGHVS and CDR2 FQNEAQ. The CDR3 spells CASSSDRLSGMGNEQFF. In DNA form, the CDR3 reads TGTGCCAGCAGCTCGGACAGGTTATCTGGTATGGGGAATGAGCAGTTCTTC.

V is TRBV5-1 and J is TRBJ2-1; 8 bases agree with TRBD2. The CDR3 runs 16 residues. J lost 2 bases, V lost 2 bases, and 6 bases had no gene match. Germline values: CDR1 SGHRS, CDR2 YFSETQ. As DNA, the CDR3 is TGCGCCAGCAGCTTAACGGGGGGGCCCCCCTACAATGAGCAGTTCTTC. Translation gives CASSLTGGPPYNEQFF.

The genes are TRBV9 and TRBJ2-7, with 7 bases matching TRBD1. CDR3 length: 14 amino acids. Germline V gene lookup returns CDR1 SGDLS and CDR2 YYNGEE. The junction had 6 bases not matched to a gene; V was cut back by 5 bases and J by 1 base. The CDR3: CASRRQGSSYEQYF. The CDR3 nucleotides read TGTGCCAGCAGACGACAGGGCTCGTCCTACGAGCAGTACTTC.

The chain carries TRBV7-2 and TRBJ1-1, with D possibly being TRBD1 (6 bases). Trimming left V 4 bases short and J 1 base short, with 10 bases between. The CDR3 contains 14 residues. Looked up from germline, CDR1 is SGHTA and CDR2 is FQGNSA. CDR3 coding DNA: TGTGCCAGCAGCTCAGTGACAGGGAACACTGAAGCTTTCTTT. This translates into CASSSVTGNTEAFF. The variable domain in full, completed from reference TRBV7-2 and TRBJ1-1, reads GAGVSQSPSNKVTEKGKDVELRCDPISGHTALYWYRQSLGQGLEFLIYFQGNSAPDKSGLPSDRFSAERTGGSVSTLTIQRTQQEDSAVYLCASSSVTGNTEAFFGQGTRLTVV.

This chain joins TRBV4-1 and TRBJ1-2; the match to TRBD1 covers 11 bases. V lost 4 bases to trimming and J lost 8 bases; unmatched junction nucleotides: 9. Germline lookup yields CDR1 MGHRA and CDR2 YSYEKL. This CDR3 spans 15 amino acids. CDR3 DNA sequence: TGCGCCAGCAGCCCGGACAGGGGGCAATCGTGGGGCTACACCTTC. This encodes CASSPDRGQSWGYTF.

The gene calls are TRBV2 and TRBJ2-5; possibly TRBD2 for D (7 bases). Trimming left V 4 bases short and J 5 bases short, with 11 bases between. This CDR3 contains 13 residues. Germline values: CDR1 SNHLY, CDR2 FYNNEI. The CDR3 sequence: CASSVGGRETQYF. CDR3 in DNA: TGTGCCAGCAGTGTCGGGGGGCGCGAGACCCAGTACTTC.